The 18 T cell receptor beta chains presented below share a single source sample, sequenced in a study of CD8 T cells in Susac syndrome. Random hexamers were used to reverse transcribe an amount of about 0.45 to 1 ug RNA. TCRdb reprocessed the immunoSEQ multiplex PCR reads with MiXCR, giving one entry per CDR3 protein. The sample has over 130,000 distinct CDR3 sequences, approximately 95% seen once. Sequencing was carried out using CD4+ T cells from PBMCs. The receptors were gathered from a human donor with Susac syndrome.

V and J are TRBV6-6 and TRBJ1-2, with 7 bases aligning to TRBD1. V lost 2 bases to trimming and J lost 2 bases; unmatched junction nucleotides: 2. The CDR3 extends over 14 amino acids. The germline V gene encodes CDR1 MNHNY and CDR2 SVGAGI (reference sequence). CDR3 in DNA: TGTGCCAGCAGTTACCTGACAGGGAACTATGGCTACACCTTC. Protein: CASSYLTGNYGYTF.

V gene TRBV20-1 combines with J gene TRBJ2-5, with a weak D call TRBD1 (6 bases). The CDR3 has 13 amino acids. Germline assignment: CDR1 DFQATT and CDR2 SNEGSKA (reference sequence). V was cut by 3 bases and J by 0 bases, with 8 bases left in between. CDR3 in amino acids: CSASDRNQETQYF. In nucleotides, the CDR3 is TGCAGTGCTAGCGACAGGAACCAAGAGACCCAGTACTTC.

The rearrangement links TRBV7-9 to TRBJ2-1, with D unclear. The germline CDR1 and CDR2 sequences are SEHNR and FQNEAQ (reference sequence). V was cut by 1 base and J by 0 bases, with 13 bases left in between. The CDR3 contains 17 residues. The CDR3 nucleotides read TGTGCCAGCAGCTTAGGAATAGGCGTCAGCTCCTACAATGAGCAGTTCTTC. Residues: CASSLGIGVSSYNEQFF.

This chain joins TRBV6-5 and TRBJ1-6; possible D gene TRBD1, 5 bases. The CDR3 is 14 amino acids. The V end was cut by 2 bases, the J end by 10 bases, with 12 bases between. Germline lookup yields CDR1 MNHEY and CDR2 SVGAGI. CDR3 amino acids: CASSYDVGRSPLHF. Here the CDR3 DNA reads TGTGCCAGCAGTTACGATGTGGGGCGGTCACCCCTCCACTTT.

The chain combines TRBV2 with TRBJ1-5; D gene ambiguous. The germline gives CDR1 SNHLY, CDR2 FYNNEI. CDR3 length: 14 residues. V dropped 2 bases and J dropped 7 bases, with 12 bases sitting between them. The CDR3 coding sequence is TGTGCCAGCAGTGAACTTCTCCGGGAACAGCCCCAGCATTTT. Translating gives CASSELLREQPQHF. Full variable domain (missing parts from reference TRBV2 and TRBJ1-5): EPEVTQTPSHQVTQMGQEVILRCVPISNHLYFYWYRQILGQKVEFLVSFYNNEISEKSEIFDDQFSVERPDGSNFTLKIRSTKLEDSAMYFCASSELLREQPQHFGDGTRLSIL.

The V and J genes are TRBV7-2 and TRBJ1-2; D may be TRBD1 (6 bases). The CDR3 runs 15 residues. Germline V gene sequence: CDR1 SGHTA, CDR2 FQGNSA. V gave up 5 bases and J gave up 4 bases, with 17 bases separating them. The CDR3 protein is CASSLLMGALYGYTF. Here the CDR3 DNA reads TGTGCCAGCAGCCTACTTATGGGGGCCCTCTATGGCTACACCTTC.

The chain joins TRBV7-8 to TRBJ2-5; D possibly corresponds to TRBD1 (6 bases). V was shortened by 5 bases and J by 3 bases, with 19 bases between the two germline ends. The CDR3 has 16 residues. Germline V gives CDR1 SGHVS, CDR2 FQNEAQ. CDR3 DNA sequence: TGTGCCAGCAGCCCTCATCGGGACAACTCAAAAGAGACCCAGTACTTC. Translating it yields CASSPHRDNSKETQYF.

The gene calls are TRBV29-1 and TRBJ1-1; 8 nucleotides line up with TRBD1. The CDR3 totals 13 residues. Germline CDR1 SQVTM, CDR2 ANQGSEA. Trimming at V came to 7 bases and at J to 3 bases, leaving 7 bases not matched to a gene. The CDR3 nucleotides are TGCAGCGCCCAGGGGGCGGGGTACACTGAAGCTTTCTTT. Amino acid sequence: CSAQGAGYTEAFF.

This chain connects TRBV3-1 to TRBJ2-1, with TRBD2 as a possible D gene (6 bases). The CDR3 length is 15 residues. In germline, CDR1 is LGHDT, CDR2 YNNKEL (reference sequence). V gave up 4 bases and J gave up 9 bases, with 19 bases separating them. The CDR3 DNA follows: TGTGCCAGCAGCCCTTCTCCGGGACTCGGGGGTGAGCAGTTCTTC. Translating it yields CASSPSPGLGGEQFF.

This chain uses TRBV20-1 with TRBJ2-7; possibly TRBD2 for D (5 bases). V lost 1 base, J lost 3 bases, and 7 bases lay in between. The CDR3 consists of 12 residues. Germline CDR1 is DFQATT and CDR2 is SNEGSKA (reference sequence). Here the CDR3 reads CSARVRDYEQYF. CDR3 nucleotide sequence: TGCAGTGCTAGAGTGAGGGACTACGAGCAGTACTTC.

CDR3 sequence: CASSDELGAQPQHF. CDR3 coding DNA: TGTGCCAGCAGTGACGAATTGGGGGCCCAGCCCCAGCATTTT. This chain uses TRBV2 with TRBJ1-5; D perhaps matches TRBD1 (6 bases). Germline CDR1 is SNHLY and CDR2 is FYNNEI. The CDR3 has 14 amino acids. Between the trimmed V and J ends, which lost 3 bases and 7 bases, there was a span of 13 bases.

The V gene is TRBV28, the J gene TRBJ1-2; tentative D call: TRBD1 (5 bases). Germline CDR1 is MDHEN and CDR2 is SYDVKM. V was trimmed by 5 bases and J by 7 bases, leaving 14 bases between them. The CDR3 runs to 13 residues. CDR3 coding DNA: TGTGCCAGCAGTCCCCAGGGTTGGGGTGGCTACACCTTC. This sequence encodes CASSPQGWGGYTF.

CDR3 residues: CASSARQGWQYF. The CDR3 DNA is TGTGCCAGCAGTGCTCGACAGGGCTGGCAGTACTTC. The genes are TRBV6-6 and TRBJ2-7; TRBD1 matches at 7 bases. The CDR3 consists of 12 residues. V was clipped by 5 bases and J by 9 bases; unmatched bases: 7. Germline V lookup: CDR1 MNHNY, CDR2 SVGAGI (reference sequence).

This chain connects TRBV12-3 or TRBV12-4 to TRBJ1-2; maybe TRBD1 (6 bases). The CDR3 loop spans 13 amino acids. Trimming removed 6 bases at V and 0 bases at J, with 8 bases between. CDR3 sequence (DNA): TGTGCCAGCAGCACAGGGACTAACTATGGCTACACCTTC. It translates to CASSTGTNYGYTF.

The chain joins TRBV12-3 or TRBV12-4 to TRBJ1-1, with D unresolved. The CDR3 has 14 residues. The V gene lost 2 bases and the J gene lost 0 bases, with 7 bases spanning the gap. The CDR3 DNA follows: TGTGCCAGCAGTTTATTCAGCATGAACACTGAAGCTTTCTTT. Amino acids: CASSLFSMNTEAFF.

V and J are TRBV3-1 and TRBJ2-7; D remains ambiguous. This CDR3 has 13 residues. Trimming took 4 bases from V and 2 from J, leaving 9 bases between them. Germline loops: CDR1 LGHDT, CDR2 YNNKEL (reference sequence). CDR3 DNA: TGTGCCAGCAGCCGAGACGGTCCCTACGAGCAGTACTTC. Protein product: CASSRDGPYEQYF.

The CDR3 nucleotides are TGCGCCAGCAGCCTTTCCGGGACAGGCTTAAGTCGGGAAAAACTGTTTTTT. It codes for CASSLSGTGLSREKLFF. The chain recombines TRBV4-1 with TRBJ1-4, with 8 bases matching TRBD1. Germline lookup yields CDR1 MGHRA and CDR2 YSYEKL. This CDR3 region has 17 residues. With V trimmed by 4 bases and J by 8 bases, 15 bases remained unmatched.

In this sample, this clonotype turned up once. V usage is TRBV2 and J usage is TRBJ1-2, with D maybe TRBD1 (6 bases). The CDR3 extends over 13 amino acids. Germline loops: CDR1 SNHLY, CDR2 FYNNEI. The V and J ends lost 2 bases and 7 bases respectively, with 11 bases between them. CDR3 protein: CASSENREGGYTF. CDR3 bases: TGTGCCAGCAGTGAAAACAGGGAGGGTGGCTACACCTTC.